Presented here are 8 T cell receptor beta chains from one specimen sequenced in a study of graft-versus-host responses after intestinal transplantation (dated by TCRdb to 2020 to 2022). These receptors' antigens are unknown. Libraries were made using the immunoSEQ multiplex PCR assay. TCRdb retrieved this table from immuneACCESS and kept in-frame rearrangements only. Not all clones are present; in checked studies, unresolved V genes account for under half, and no reason is known for the remainder. Present in this sample are 80,000 to 100,000 clones, around 93% of which were seen just once. Jointly, the top ten make up roughly 0.069% of the sample. In light of the paper, this sample's time point label describes: cells obtained before transplantation from donor or recipient. The starting material was unstimulated CD8+ T cells sorted from spleen or lymph node cells, obtained before transplant. These receptor sequences come from a human donor who was the organ donor for an intestinal transplant.

The chain joins TRBV7-9 to TRBJ2-5, with no clear D. Germline V gene data show CDR1 as SEHNR and CDR2 as FQNEAQ (reference sequence). The CDR3 runs 15 residues. The V and J ends lost 2 bases and 2 bases respectively, with 12 bases between them. The CDR3 loop is CASSLIGGNQETQYF. As DNA, the CDR3 is TGTGCCAGCAGCTTAATCGGCGGCAATCAAGAGACCCAGTACTTC.

The chain couples TRBV7-6 to TRBJ1-5; a possible D gene is TRBD1 (5 bases). V was trimmed by 1 base and J by 3 bases, leaving 10 bases between them. Germline V gene data show CDR1 as SGHVS and CDR2 as FNYEAQ. The CDR3 totals 15 residues. The CDR3 DNA follows: TGTGCCAGCAGCTTAGATACAGGCCTCAATCAGCCCCAGCATTTT. As protein: CASSLDTGLNQPQHF. Based on the CDR3 plus reference TRBV7-6 and TRBJ1-5, the full variable domain is GAGVSQSPRYKVTKRGQDVALRCDPISGHVSLYWYRQALGQGPEFLTYFNYEAQQDKSGLPNDRFSAERPEGSISTLTIQRTEQRDSAMYRCASSLDTGLNQPQHFGDGTRLSIL.

V usage is TRBV19 and J usage is TRBJ2-7; 7 bases agree with TRBD2. V was pared by 6 bases and J by 3 bases, with 8 bases of the junction left unmatched. The CDR3 is 14 residues long. The germline gives CDR1 LNHDA, CDR2 SQIVND (reference sequence). Here the CDR3 DNA reads TGTGCCAGTAGCGATCTAGCGGTGGGCTACGAGCAGTACTTC. Its protein is CASSDLAVGYEQYF. Supplemented by reference TRBV19 and TRBJ2-7, the full variable domain reads DGGITQSPKYLFRKEGQNVTLSCEQNLNHDAMYWYRQDPGQGLRLIYYSQIVNDFQKGDIAEGYSVSREKKESFPLTVTSAQKNPTAFYLCASSDLAVGYEQYFGPGTRLTVT.

The genes are TRBV11-1 and TRBJ2-7, with 7 bases matching TRBD1. Germline V gene sequence: CDR1 SGHAT, CDR2 FQDESV (reference sequence). The CDR3 runs to 15 residues. The V segment lost 1 base and the J segment 4 bases; nucleotides outside the gene matches: 7. The CDR3 sequence: CASSLGTGVQYEQYF. As DNA, the CDR3 is TGTGCCAGCAGCTTAGGGACAGGCGTACAATACGAGCAGTACTTC.

This chain links TRBV5-1 with TRBJ2-7; 9 nucleotides align to TRBD1. This CDR3 is built from 12 residues. The junction had 1 base not matched to a gene; V was cut back by 7 bases and J by 2 bases. CDR1 and CDR2 from the germline V gene are SGHRS and YFSETQ. The CDR3 DNA is TGCGCCAGCGGACAGGGGACCTACGAGCAGTACTTC. Translated: CASGQGTYEQYF.

The J gene is TRBJ2-7, the V gene TRBV5-5, with a weak D call TRBD2 (6 bases). CDR3 length: 13 amino acids. Germline CDR1 SGHKS, CDR2 YYEKEE (reference sequence). The germline V and J ends were trimmed by 0 bases and 6 bases, with 10 bases remaining between them. CDR3 amino acids: CASSLGGTGEQYF. DNA for the CDR3: TGTGCCAGCAGCTTGGGCGGGACTGGCGAGCAGTACTTC.

J is TRBJ2-1 and V is TRBV19; D may be TRBD2 (6 bases). Germline V gene lookup returns CDR1 LNHDA and CDR2 SQIVND (reference sequence). The CDR3 contains 16 residues. Trimming shortened V by 4 bases and J by 4 bases, and 17 bases separated the two germline ends. The CDR3 coding sequence is TGTGCCAGTAGTACCGCCTCCCGGGAGCCTTACAATGAGCAGTTCTTC. Amino acids: CASSTASREPYNEQFF.

The chain uses TRBV7-3 and TRBJ2-1, with 7 bases matching TRBD2. The germline V gene encodes CDR1 SGHTA and CDR2 FQGTGA. The CDR3 is 18 amino acids. V gave up 5 bases and J gave up 6 bases; unmatched junction bases: 19. The DNA for the CDR3 is TGTGCCAGCAGCCTAGAACCGATCCGGGGGGTGGTTGGCAATGAGCAGTTCTTC. Its translation: CASSLEPIRGVVGNEQFF.